These 26 T cell receptor beta chains were sequenced from one sample in a study of blood T cells in healthy people across ages. Together with a sample-barcoded 5' primer, a J-beta primer mix was included in a second PCR lasting about 6 to 11 cycles. A single record per CDR3 protein comes from TCRdb applying MiXCR to the 5' RACE reads. Among some 1.5 million distinct CDR3 sequences, 25% to 30% were seen once, and the ten largest hold more than 6%. The sample consisted of blood. The source of these receptors is a woman aged 25 to 39 in good health.

The chain combines TRBV9 with TRBJ2-5, with 14 bases lining up with TRBD2. The CDR3 spans 17 residues. The ends lost 4 bases at V and 5 bases at J; junction bases unmatched: 10. The germline V gene has CDR1 SGDLS and CDR2 YYNGEE. The CDR3 nucleotides read TGTGCCAGCAGCCCTACGGGACTAGCGGGGGTGGGGGAGACCCAGTACTTC. This encodes CASSPTGLAGVGETQYF.

Comments on this clonotype: Relative to the germline gene, one junction end is altered; a read error may explain this. The chain employs TRBV20-1 and TRBJ2-2, with 8 positions matching TRBD1. The CDR3 has 14 amino acids. Germline lookup yields CDR1 DFQATT and CDR2 SNEGSKA (reference sequence). CDR3 protein: CSARVGTGSGELFF. The CDR3 DNA is TGCAGTGCTAGAGTGGGGACAGGCTCCGGGGAACTGTTTTTT.

This sequence joins TRBV6-7 and TRBJ2-3, with 7 nucleotides matching TRBD2. TRBV6-7 is noted as an ORF with a role that remains uncertain. The ends lost 2 bases at V and 0 bases at J; junction bases unmatched: 5. This CDR3 contains 16 residues. The DNA for the CDR3 is TGTGCCAGCAGTTACGCAAGCGGGGTTAGCACAGATACGCAGTATTTT. Its protein product is CASSYASGVSTDTQYF.

The chain recombines TRBV4-1 with TRBJ1-2, with a weak D call TRBD1 (5 bases). Germline V gene data show CDR1 as MGHRA and CDR2 as YSYEKL. Trimming pared 0 bases from V and 8 bases from J, leaving 16 bases between. CDR3 size: 15 residues. CDR3 loop: CASSQEPGPLSGYTF. The CDR3 bases are TGCGCCAGCAGCCAAGAACCGGGACCGTTGAGCGGCTACACCTTC.

The chain couples TRBV7-9 to TRBJ1-2; D is possibly TRBD1 (5 bases). Germline loops: CDR1 SEHNR, CDR2 FQNEAQ (reference sequence). CDR3 length equals 12 residues. Trimming cost V 3 bases and J 10 bases, with 12 bases left between them. CDR3 nucleotides: TGTGCCAGCAGCTTGGGGGGGGGAGACTACACCTTC. Its translation is CASSLGGGDYTF.

Of note for this clonotype: One end of the junction varies from germline; a read error may be responsible. The chain couples TRBV6-7 to TRBJ2-7; the D gene is possibly TRBD1 (7 bases). TRBV6-7 is filed as an ORF, its function uncertain. This CDR3 is built from 17 residues. The DNA for the CDR3 is TGTGCCAGCAGCTACTCGATCAGGGGGGCTATCTACAATGAGCAGTACTTC. Translating gives CASSYSIRGAIYNEQYF.

This clonotype was picked up a small number of times. This chain connects TRBV7-9 to TRBJ2-1; TRBD2 might be the D (6 bases). The CDR3 totals 14 residues. Per germline, CDR1 SEHNR and CDR2 FQNEAQ (reference sequence). The V end was cut by 2 bases, the J end by 6 bases, with 11 bases between. CDR3 coding DNA: TGTGCCAGCAGCTTAACTAGCTCTGTCAATGAGCAGTTCTTC. This encodes CASSLTSSVNEQFF. Full variable domain (outside the CDR3, taken from reference TRBV7-9 and TRBJ2-1): DTGVSQNPRHKITKRGQNVTFRCDPISEHNRLYWYRQTLGQGPEFLTYFQNEAQLEKSRLLSDRFSAERPKGSFSTLEIQRTEQGDSAMYLCASSLTSSVNEQFFGPGTRLTVL.

CDR3 in amino acids: CASSYSGTCYGYTF. The DNA for the CDR3 is TGTGCCAGCAGTTACTCAGGGACATGTTATGGCTACACCTTC. The rearrangement joins TRBV6-5 to TRBJ1-2; possibly TRBD1 for D (6 bases). Germline V CDR1 and CDR2: MNHEY, SVGAGI. This CDR3 has 14 amino acids. V lost 0 bases, J lost 5 bases, and 10 bases lay in between.

This clonotype has at least ten counts. This rearrangement joins TRBV10-3 to TRBJ2-1; 7 nucleotides align to TRBD2. The V segment lost 3 bases and the J segment 6 bases; nucleotides outside the gene matches: 8. CDR1 is ENHRY and CDR2 is SYGVKD in the germline V gene. The CDR3 length is 15 residues. As DNA, the CDR3 is TGTGCCATCAGTGAATGGGGGGTAGCGGGCAATGAGCAGTTCTTC. It codes for CAISEWGVAGNEQFF.

The chain joins TRBV20-1 to TRBJ2-7; D remains ambiguous. Germline lookup yields CDR1 DFQATT and CDR2 SNEGSKA (reference sequence). The CDR3 runs 11 residues. The V gene lost 6 bases and the J gene lost 5 bases, with 11 bases spanning the gap. The DNA of the CDR3 is TGCAGTGCCCCGGTCGGTGACGAGCAGTACTTC. This codes for CSAPVGDEQYF.

This clonotype was counted between two and nine times. The chain links TRBV20-1 to TRBJ2-3; the D is unclear. V was cut by 6 bases and J by 0 bases, with 7 bases left in between. This CDR3 has 12 residues. CDR1 and CDR2 (germline): DFQATT, SNEGSKA (reference sequence). CDR3 DNA: TGCAGTGCCTTTGAAAGCACAGATACGCAGTATTTT. Amino acids: CSAFESTDTQYF.

There are a few counts of this clonotype. This chain uses TRBV5-1 with TRBJ1-1; 10 bases align to TRBD1. Germline V lookup: CDR1 SGHRS, CDR2 YFSETQ. Trimming removed 6 bases from V and 5 bases from J; junction bases left unmatched: 4. The CDR3 totals 13 residues. In DNA form, the CDR3 reads TGCGCCAGCATCCTGGACAGGGGGACTGAAGCTTTCTTT. The encoded protein is CASILDRGTEAFF.

Notes on this clonotype: A read error may explain this, as a much larger clone is one base away. The chain couples TRBV20-1 to TRBJ2-4; weak D call: TRBD2 (6 bases). This CDR3 has 17 residues. Germline values: CDR1 DFQATT, CDR2 SNEGSKA (reference sequence). V shed 3 bases and J shed 5 bases, with 23 bases lying between them. The CDR3 protein is CSASVVRGPGEENIQYF. In nucleotides, the CDR3 is TGCAGTGCTAGTGTGGTGCGGGGACCAGGAGAGGAAAACATTCAGTACTTC.

The chain recombines TRBV5-1 with TRBJ2-5; D is unresolved. CDR1 is SGHRS, CDR2 YFSETQ, per germline. The ends were cut back, 3 bases at V and 7 bases at J, with 13 bases in the middle. The CDR3 loop spans 13 amino acids. The DNA for the CDR3 is TGCGCCAGCAGCTCTGATTTAGACGGGACCCAGTACTTC. This codes for CASSSDLDGTQYF.

This clonotype came up many times. This chain joins TRBV20-1 and TRBJ1-5; D is unresolved. The CDR3 runs to 15 residues. V lost 1 base, J lost 2 bases, and 12 bases lay in between. Germline CDR1 reads DFQATT; CDR2 reads SNEGSKA (reference sequence). The CDR3 DNA is TGCAGTGCTAGAGCCGTCACCGGCGGCAATCAGCCCCAGCATTTT. Its translation is CSARAVTGGNQPQHF.

This clonotype showed up many times. The chain links TRBV4-1 to TRBJ2-5; the D gene could be TRBD1 or TRBD2 (5 bases each). V was cut by 3 bases and J by 0 bases, with 8 bases left in between. Per the germline V gene, CDR1 is MGHRA and CDR2 is YSYEKL. The CDR3 is 14 residues long. The CDR3 protein is CASSQWDHQETQYF. In DNA, the CDR3 is TGCGCCAGCAGCCAGTGGGACCACCAAGAGACCCAGTACTTC.

This clonotype was seen repeatedly, ten times or more. The CDR3 reads CASSVADSSGEQYF. The CDR3 coding sequence is TGTGCCAGCAGCGTAGCAGACTCCTCGGGGGAGCAGTACTTC. V is TRBV9 and J is TRBJ2-7, with D maybe TRBD2 (5 bases). The CDR3 contains 14 residues. V was shortened by 0 bases and J by 7 bases, with 14 bases between the two germline ends. The germline gives CDR1 SGDLS, CDR2 YYNGEE.

This clonotype appeared a few times. The chain employs TRBV20-1 and TRBJ2-5; 7 bases align to TRBD2. Germline CDR1 reads DFQATT; CDR2 reads SNEGSKA (reference sequence). The V and J ends lost 8 bases and 2 bases, in that order; junction bases with no gene match: 5. The CDR3 is made up of 12 amino acids. This chain's CDR3 is CSRAGFQETQYF. The CDR3 DNA reads TGCAGTAGAGCGGGGTTTCAAGAGACCCAGTACTTC.

With regard to this clonotype: At one of its ends the junction is not consistent with the germline gene, which may arise from a read error. The CDR3 DNA is TGTGACAGCATGGAGCGGGGGGGGACGAATGAGCAGTACTTC. This codes for CDSMERGGTNEQYF. The chain recombines TRBV28 with TRBJ2-1; 10 nucleotides match TRBD2. The DNA end lines up better with TRBJ2-7; the J call may be wrong. CDR1 is MDHEN, CDR2 SYDVKM, per germline. The length of the CDR3 is 14 residues.

The rearrangement uses TRBV10-3 and TRBJ2-5; 8 nucleotides align to TRBD1. V trimming: 2 bases; J trimming: 6 bases; junction bases outside the gene matches: 11. Germline V gene data show CDR1 as ENHRY and CDR2 as SYGVKD. CDR3 length: 16 residues. For the CDR3, the DNA is TGTGCCATCAGTGAGCCGACAGGGGACGAGCTGAAGACCCAGTACTTC. Amino acid sequence: CAISEPTGDELKTQYF.

The table lists this clonotype with many counts. The gene calls are TRBV12-3 or TRBV12-4 and TRBJ2-7, with 8 bases matching TRBD2. Trimming took 5 bases from V and 2 from J; bases not matched to a gene: 5. The CDR3 extends over 14 amino acids. Here the CDR3 reads CASSVPGGPYEQYF. CDR3 nucleotide sequence: TGTGCCAGCAGTGTCCCGGGAGGGCCCTACGAGCAGTACTTC.

In this sample, this clonotype turned up a few times. The rearrangement links TRBV20-1 to TRBJ2-7; possibly TRBD2 for D (6 bases). The CDR3 runs 14 residues. The germline V and J ends were trimmed by 6 bases and 5 bases, with 20 bases remaining between them. Germline CDR1 reads DFQATT; CDR2 reads SNEGSKA (reference sequence). Here the CDR3 reads CSAGGGEEGHEQYF. The CDR3 DNA is TGCAGTGCAGGAGGAGGCGAGGAGGGCCACGAGCAGTACTTC.

In this sample, this clonotype turned up a few times. The V call is TRBV7-2, the J call TRBJ2-7; 9 bases agree with TRBD1. Germline trimming cut 6 bases from V and 5 bases from J; bases unmatched to any gene: 5. Germline V gives CDR1 SGHTA, CDR2 FQGNSA. This CDR3 has 13 residues. CDR3 sequence reads: CASRLTGGNEQYF. The CDR3 bases are TGTGCCAGCAGGCTTACAGGGGGCAACGAGCAGTACTTC.

This clonotype was counted ten times or more. The rearrangement joins TRBV7-2 to TRBJ2-1; 10 nucleotides agree with TRBD2. This CDR3 has 16 residues. V was pared by 5 bases and J by 7 bases, with 11 bases of the junction left unmatched. Germline lookup yields CDR1 SGHTA and CDR2 FQGNSA. This CDR3 is CASSLTGTSVPNEQFF. For the CDR3, the DNA is TGTGCCAGCAGCCTGACCGGGACTAGCGTACCGAATGAGCAGTTCTTC.

This chain uses TRBV7-2 with TRBJ2-3; 7 nucleotides agree with TRBD1. Germline CDR1 is SGHTA and CDR2 is FQGNSA. The ends lost 6 bases at V and 0 bases at J; junction bases unmatched: 12. The CDR3 contains 17 residues. In nucleotides, the CDR3 is TGTGCCAGCAGTTTGTCCGGGACAGCTTCTAGCACAGATACGCAGTATTTT. Protein: CASSLSGTASSTDTQYF.

This clonotype was picked up many times. The V gene is TRBV10-3, the J gene TRBJ2-3; 9 nucleotides align to TRBD1. The V and J ends lost 3 bases and 3 bases, in that order; junction bases with no gene match: 4. CDR1 and CDR2 from the germline V gene are ENHRY and SYGVKD. The CDR3 sequence is 15 residues long. CDR3 coding DNA: TGTGCCATCAGTGATCGACAGGGGGATACAGATACGCAGTATTTT. Its protein is CAISDRQGDTDTQYF.